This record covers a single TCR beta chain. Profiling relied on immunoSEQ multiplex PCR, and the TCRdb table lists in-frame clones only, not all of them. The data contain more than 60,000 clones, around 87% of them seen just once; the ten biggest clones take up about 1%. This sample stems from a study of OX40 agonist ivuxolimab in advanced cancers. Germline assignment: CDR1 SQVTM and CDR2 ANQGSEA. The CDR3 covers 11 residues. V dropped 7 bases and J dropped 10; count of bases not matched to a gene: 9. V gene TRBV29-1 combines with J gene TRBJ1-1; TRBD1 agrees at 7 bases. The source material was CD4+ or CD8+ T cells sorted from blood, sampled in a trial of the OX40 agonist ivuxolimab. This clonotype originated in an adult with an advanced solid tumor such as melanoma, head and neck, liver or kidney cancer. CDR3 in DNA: TGCAGCGGCCAACAGGGGAATGTAGCTTTCTTT. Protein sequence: CSGQQGNVAFF.